This is a list of T cell receptor beta chains from one sample in a study of chemoradiotherapy in HPV16-positive cancers. The assay was immunoSEQ multiplex PCR, and TCRdb's table has in-frame clones only and misses some. This table has approximately 600 clones, roughly 84% appearing once. The sample was tumor tissue, taken from a patient who underwent chemoradiotherapy. The receptors shown here come from a human donor with HPV-associated anogenital cancer. CDR3s include the opening cysteine and the closing phenylalanine or tryptophan. D genes are given only for firm matches. A clone size is listed for some rows: how often the clone was seen (once, few, many), or a class if it is expanded.

v_gene: TRBV7-6
abundance: NA
j_gene: TRBJ1-2
d_gene: TRBD1
CDR3nt: TGTGCCAGCAGCTTGGGGACAGACTTAACTTTC
CDR3aa: CASSLGTDLTF

v_gene: TRBV7-3
abundance: once
j_gene: TRBJ2-2
d_gene: TRBD1
CDR3nt: TGTGCCAGCAGCTTAAGGGGACAGGGGTCCGGGGAGCTGTTTTTT
CDR3aa: CASSLRGQGSGELFF

v_gene: TRBV6-1
abundance: NA
j_gene: TRBJ1-6
d_gene: NA
CDR3nt: TGTGCCAGCAGTGAAGGGGGCTGGGGTAATTCACCCCTCCACTTT
CDR3aa: CASSEGGWGNSPLHF

v_gene: TRBV2
abundance: NA
j_gene: TRBJ1-5
d_gene: NA
CDR3nt: TGTGCCAGCAGCCTCTACGATGGTCAGCCCCAGCATTTT
CDR3aa: CASSLYDGQPQHF

v_gene: TRBV29-1
abundance: few
j_gene: TRBJ1-5
d_gene: NA
CDR3nt: TGCAGCGTTGGTGCCGGATTCAATCAGCCCCAGCATTTT
CDR3aa: CSVGAGFNQPQHF

v_gene: TRBV27
abundance: NA
j_gene: TRBJ2-1
d_gene: TRBD1
CDR3nt: TGTGCCAGCACATCCGGGACAGTGGGATACAATGAGCAGTTCTTC
CDR3aa: CASTSGTVGYNEQFF

v_gene: TRBV5-1
abundance: NA
j_gene: TRBJ1-2
d_gene: NA
CDR3nt: TGCGCCAGCGCCGAAGACGACCCAAATGGCTACACCTTC
CDR3aa: CASAEDDPNGYTF

v_gene: TRBV7-9
abundance: NA
j_gene: TRBJ2-7
d_gene: NA
CDR3nt: TGTGCCAGCAGCTCAGAGGGTGGGTCCTCCTACGAGCAGTACTTC
CDR3aa: CASSSEGGSSYEQYF

v_gene: TRBV19
abundance: NA
j_gene: TRBJ2-7
d_gene: TRBD1
CDR3nt: TGTGCCAGTAGTCCCCGGGACAGGTTATACGAGCAGTACTTC
CDR3aa: CASSPRDRLYEQYF

v_gene: TRBV2
abundance: NA
j_gene: TRBJ1-4
d_gene: NA
CDR3nt: TGTGCCAGCAGTGAAGGTAGACATCACGAAAAACTGTTTTTT
CDR3aa: CASSEGRHHEKLFF

v_gene: TRBV7-6
abundance: once
j_gene: TRBJ2-5
d_gene: NA
CDR3nt: TGTGCCAGCAGCTTAGCGCGGTGGCAGGGAGGAGAGACCCAGTACTTC
CDR3aa: CASSLARWQGGETQYF

v_gene: TRBV2
abundance: NA
j_gene: TRBJ1-5
d_gene: NA
CDR3nt: TGTGCCAGCGCTCGGTATCAGGCAGGAAATCAGCCCCAGCATTTT
CDR3aa: CASARYQAGNQPQHF

v_gene: TRBV9
abundance: NA
j_gene: TRBJ1-2
d_gene: TRBD1
CDR3nt: TGTGCCAGCAGCGGAACAGGGGGCGCGGACTATGGCTACACCTTC
CDR3aa: CASSGTGGADYGYTF